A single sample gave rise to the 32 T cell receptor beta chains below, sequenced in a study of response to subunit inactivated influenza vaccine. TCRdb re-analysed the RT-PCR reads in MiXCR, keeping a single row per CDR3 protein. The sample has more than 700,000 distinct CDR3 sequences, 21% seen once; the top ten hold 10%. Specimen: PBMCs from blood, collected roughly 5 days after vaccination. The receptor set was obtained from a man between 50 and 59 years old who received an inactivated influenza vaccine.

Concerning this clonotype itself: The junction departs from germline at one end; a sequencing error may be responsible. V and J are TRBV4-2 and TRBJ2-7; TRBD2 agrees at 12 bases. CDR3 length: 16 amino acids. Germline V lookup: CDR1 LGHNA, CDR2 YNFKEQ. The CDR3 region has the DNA TGTGCCATCAGCCCTAGACTAGCGGGAGTGTCCTACGAGCAGTACTTC. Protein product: CAISPRLAGVSYEQYF.

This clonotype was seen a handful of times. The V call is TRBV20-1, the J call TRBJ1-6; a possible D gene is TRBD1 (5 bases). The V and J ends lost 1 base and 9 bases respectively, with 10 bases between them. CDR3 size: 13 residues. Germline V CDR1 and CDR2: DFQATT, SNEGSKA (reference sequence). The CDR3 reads CSARATRGSPLHF. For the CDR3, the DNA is TGCAGTGCTAGAGCAACAAGGGGTTCACCCCTCCACTTT.

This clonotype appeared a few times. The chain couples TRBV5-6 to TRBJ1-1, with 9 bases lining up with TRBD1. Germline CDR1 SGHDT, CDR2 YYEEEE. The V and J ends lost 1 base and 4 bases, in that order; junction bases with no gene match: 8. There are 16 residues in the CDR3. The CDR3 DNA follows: TGTGCCAGCAGCTTGCAGATCGTGACAGGGGGCACTGAAGCTTTCTTT. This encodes CASSLQIVTGGTEAFF. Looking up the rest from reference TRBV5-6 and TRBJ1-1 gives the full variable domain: DAGVTQSPTHLIKTRGQQVTLRCSPKSGHDTVSWYQQALGQGPQFIFQYYEEEERQRGNFPDRFSGHQFPNYSSELNVNALLLGDSALYLCASSLQIVTGGTEAFFGQGTRLTVV.

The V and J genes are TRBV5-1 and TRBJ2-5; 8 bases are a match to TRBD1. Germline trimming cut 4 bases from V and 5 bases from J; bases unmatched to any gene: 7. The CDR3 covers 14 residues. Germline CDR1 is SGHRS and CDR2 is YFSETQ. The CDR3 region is CASSRTGLLETQYF. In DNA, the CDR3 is TGCGCCAGCAGCAGGACAGGGTTGCTGGAGACCCAGTACTTC.

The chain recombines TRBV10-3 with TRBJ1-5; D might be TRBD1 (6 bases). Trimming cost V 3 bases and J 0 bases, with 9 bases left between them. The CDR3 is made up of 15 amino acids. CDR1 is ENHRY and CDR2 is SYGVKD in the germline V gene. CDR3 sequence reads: CAISDGTHSNQPQHF. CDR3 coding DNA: TGTGCCATCAGTGACGGGACACATAGCAATCAGCCCCAGCATTTT.

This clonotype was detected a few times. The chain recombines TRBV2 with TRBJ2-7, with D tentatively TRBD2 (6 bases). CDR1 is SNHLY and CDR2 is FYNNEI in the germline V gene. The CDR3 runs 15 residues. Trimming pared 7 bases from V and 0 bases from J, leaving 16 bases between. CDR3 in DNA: TGTGCCAGCACCTTCGACGGGCGGGGCTCCTACGAGCAGTACTTC. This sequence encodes CASTFDGRGSYEQYF.

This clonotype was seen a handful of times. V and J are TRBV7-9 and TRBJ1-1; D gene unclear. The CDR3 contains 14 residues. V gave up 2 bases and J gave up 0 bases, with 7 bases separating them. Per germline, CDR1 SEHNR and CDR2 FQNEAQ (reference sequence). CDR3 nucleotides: TGTGCCAGCAGCTTACCCGGGGTGAACACTGAAGCTTTCTTT. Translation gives CASSLPGVNTEAFF.

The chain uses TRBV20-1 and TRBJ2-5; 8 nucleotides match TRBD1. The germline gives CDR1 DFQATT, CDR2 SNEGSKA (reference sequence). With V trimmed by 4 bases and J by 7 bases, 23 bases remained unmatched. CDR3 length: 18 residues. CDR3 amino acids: CSAKRGPRTGRGARTQYF. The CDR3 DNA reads TGCAGTGCTAAGAGAGGGCCTCGGACAGGGAGAGGGGCGAGGACCCAGTACTTC.

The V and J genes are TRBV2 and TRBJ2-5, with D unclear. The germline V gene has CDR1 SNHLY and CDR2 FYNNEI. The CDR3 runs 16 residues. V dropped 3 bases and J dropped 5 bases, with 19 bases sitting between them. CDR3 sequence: CASSDPSWGRIETQYF. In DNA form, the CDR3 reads TGTGCCAGCAGTGACCCAAGTTGGGGAAGAATTGAGACCCAGTACTTC.

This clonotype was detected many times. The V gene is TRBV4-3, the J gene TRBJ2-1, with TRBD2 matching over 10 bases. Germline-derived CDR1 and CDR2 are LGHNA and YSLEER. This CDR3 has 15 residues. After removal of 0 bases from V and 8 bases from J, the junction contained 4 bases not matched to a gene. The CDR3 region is CASSQEAGGLHEQFF. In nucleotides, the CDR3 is TGCGCCAGCAGCCAAGAAGCGGGGGGGCTGCATGAGCAGTTCTTC.

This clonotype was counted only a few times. CDR3 protein: CASKTGGIYEQFF. The CDR3 DNA reads TGTGCCAGCAAAACCGGAGGTATCTATGAGCAGTTCTTC. V gene TRBV6-2 or TRBV6-3 combines with J gene TRBJ2-1, with D perhaps TRBD2 (5 bases). V was trimmed by 7 bases and J by 8 bases, leaving 15 bases between them. CDR1 is MNHEY, CDR2 SVGEGT, per germline. This CDR3 region has 13 residues.

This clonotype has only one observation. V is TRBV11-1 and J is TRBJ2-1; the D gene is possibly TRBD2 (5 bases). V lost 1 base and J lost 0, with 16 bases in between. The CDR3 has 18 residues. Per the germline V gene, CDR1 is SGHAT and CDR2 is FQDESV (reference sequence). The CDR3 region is CASSLVSSGLSSYNEQFF. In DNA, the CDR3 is TGTGCCAGCAGCTTAGTGTCAAGCGGACTGTCCTCCTACAATGAGCAGTTCTTC.

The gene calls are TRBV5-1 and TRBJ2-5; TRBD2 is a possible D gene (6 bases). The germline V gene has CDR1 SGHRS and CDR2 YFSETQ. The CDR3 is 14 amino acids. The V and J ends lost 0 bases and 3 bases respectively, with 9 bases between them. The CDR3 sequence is CASSLVPGEETQYF. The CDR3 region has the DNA TGCGCCAGCAGCTTGGTCCCGGGGGAAGAGACCCAGTACTTC.

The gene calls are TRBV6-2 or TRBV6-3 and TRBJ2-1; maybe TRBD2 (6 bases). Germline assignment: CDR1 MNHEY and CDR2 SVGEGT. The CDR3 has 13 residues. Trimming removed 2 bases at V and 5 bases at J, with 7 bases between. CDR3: CASSYGGDNEQFF. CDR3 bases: TGTGCCAGCAGTTACGGCGGGGACAATGAGCAGTTCTTC.

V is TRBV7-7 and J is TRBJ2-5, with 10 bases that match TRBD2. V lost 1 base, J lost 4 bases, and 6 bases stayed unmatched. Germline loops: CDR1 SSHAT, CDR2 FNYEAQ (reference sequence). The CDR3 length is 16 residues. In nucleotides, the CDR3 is TGTGCCAGCAGCTTAGGGGGTAGCGGGAGGACAGAGACCCAGTACTTC. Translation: CASSLGGSGRTETQYF.

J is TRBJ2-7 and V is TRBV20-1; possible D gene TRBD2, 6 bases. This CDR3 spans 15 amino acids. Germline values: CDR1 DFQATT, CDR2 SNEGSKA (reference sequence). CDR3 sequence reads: CRDRWRAGQHYEQYF. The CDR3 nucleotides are TGCAGAGACCGATGGAGGGCTGGCCAGCATTACGAGCAGTACTTC.

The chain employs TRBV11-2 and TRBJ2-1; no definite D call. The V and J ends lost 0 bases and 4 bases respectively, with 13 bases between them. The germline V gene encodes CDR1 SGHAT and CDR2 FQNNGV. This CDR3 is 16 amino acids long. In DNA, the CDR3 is TGTGCCAGCAGCTTAGAGGGAAGGACCTATTACAATGAGCAGTTCTTC. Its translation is CASSLEGRTYYNEQFF. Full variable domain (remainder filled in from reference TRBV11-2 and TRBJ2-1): EAGVAQSPRYKIIEKRQSVAFWCNPISGHATLYWYQQILGQGPKLLIQFQNNGVVDDSQLPKDRFSAERLKGVDSTLKIQPAKLEDSAVYLCASSLEGRTYYNEQFFGPGTRLTVL.

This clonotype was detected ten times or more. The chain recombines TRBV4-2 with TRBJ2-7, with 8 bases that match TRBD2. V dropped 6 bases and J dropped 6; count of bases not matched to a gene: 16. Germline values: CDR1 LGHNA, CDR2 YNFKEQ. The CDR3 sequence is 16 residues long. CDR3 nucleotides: TGTGCCAGCAGTCAAACCATATTCGGCGCGGGAGGCGAGCAGTACTTC. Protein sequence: CASSQTIFGAGGEQYF.

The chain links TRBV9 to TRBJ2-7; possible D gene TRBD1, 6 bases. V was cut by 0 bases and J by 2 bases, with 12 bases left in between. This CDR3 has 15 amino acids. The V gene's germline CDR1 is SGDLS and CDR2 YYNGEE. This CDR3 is CASSVAGGRTYEQYF. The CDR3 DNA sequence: TGTGCCAGCAGCGTAGCTGGGGGCAGGACCTACGAGCAGTACTTC.

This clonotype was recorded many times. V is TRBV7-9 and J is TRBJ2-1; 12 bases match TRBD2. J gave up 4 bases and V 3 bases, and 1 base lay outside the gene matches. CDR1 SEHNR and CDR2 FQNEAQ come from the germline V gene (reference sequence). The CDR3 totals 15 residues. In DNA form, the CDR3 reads TGTGCCAGCAGCTTCGGGACTAGCGGGTACAATGAGCAGTTCTTC. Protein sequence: CASSFGTSGYNEQFF.

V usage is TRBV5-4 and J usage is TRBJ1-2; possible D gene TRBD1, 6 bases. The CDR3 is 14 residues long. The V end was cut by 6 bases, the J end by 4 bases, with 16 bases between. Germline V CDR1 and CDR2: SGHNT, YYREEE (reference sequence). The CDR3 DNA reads TGTGCCAGCAAAACCGCGGAGGGGGTCTATGGCTACACCTTC. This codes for CASKTAEGVYGYTF.

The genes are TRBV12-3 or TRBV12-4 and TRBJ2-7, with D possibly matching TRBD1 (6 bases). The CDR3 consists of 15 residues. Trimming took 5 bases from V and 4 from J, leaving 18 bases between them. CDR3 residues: CASSLRTGYGYEQYF. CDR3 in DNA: TGTGCCAGCAGTCTTCGAACAGGGTATGGGTACGAGCAGTACTTC.

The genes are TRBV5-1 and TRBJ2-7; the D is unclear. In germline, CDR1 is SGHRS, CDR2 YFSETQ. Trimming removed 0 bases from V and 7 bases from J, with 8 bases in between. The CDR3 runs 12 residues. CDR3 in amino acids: CASSLAGWEQYF. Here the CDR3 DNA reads TGCGCCAGCAGCTTGGCCGGGTGGGAGCAGTACTTC.

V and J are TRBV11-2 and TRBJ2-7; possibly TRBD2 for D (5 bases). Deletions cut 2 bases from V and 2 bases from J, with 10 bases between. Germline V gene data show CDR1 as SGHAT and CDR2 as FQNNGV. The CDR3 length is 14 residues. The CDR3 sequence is CASSLFSVTYEQYF. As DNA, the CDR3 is TGTGCCAGCAGCTTATTTAGCGTTACCTACGAGCAGTACTTC.

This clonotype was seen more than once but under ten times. In DNA, the CDR3 is TGTGCCACCAGTGATCCAGGGACAGGCACAGAGCAGTACTTC. As protein: CATSDPGTGTEQYF. The rearrangement links TRBV24-1 to TRBJ2-7; 8 positions match TRBD1. The V segment lost 3 bases and the J segment 7 bases; nucleotides outside the gene matches: 7. Germline V gives CDR1 KGHDR, CDR2 SFDVKD. The CDR3 contains 14 residues.

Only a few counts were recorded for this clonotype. This CDR3 reads CASRKGQGTDTQYF. As DNA, the CDR3 is TGCGCCAGCAGGAAGGGACAGGGAACAGATACGCAGTATTTT. This chain links TRBV5-1 with TRBJ2-3, with TRBD1 matching over 9 bases. CDR1 is SGHRS and CDR2 is YFSETQ in the germline V gene. Unmatched junction bases numbered 4, after V lost 5 bases and J lost 3 bases. The CDR3 spans 14 residues.

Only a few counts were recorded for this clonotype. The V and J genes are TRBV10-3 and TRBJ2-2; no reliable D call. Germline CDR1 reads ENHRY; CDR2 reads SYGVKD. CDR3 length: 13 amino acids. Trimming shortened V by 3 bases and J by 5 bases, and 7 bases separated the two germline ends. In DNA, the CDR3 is TGTGCCATCAGTGACAGAGAGACCGGGGAGCTGTTTTTT. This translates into CAISDRETGELFF.

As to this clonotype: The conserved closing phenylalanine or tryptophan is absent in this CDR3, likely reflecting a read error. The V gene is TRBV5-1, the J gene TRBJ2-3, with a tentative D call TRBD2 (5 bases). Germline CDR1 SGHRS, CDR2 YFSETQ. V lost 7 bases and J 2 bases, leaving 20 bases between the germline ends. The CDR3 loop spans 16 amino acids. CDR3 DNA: TGCGCCAGCGACCGGGGTGGGTCGCGTTTCACAGATACGCAGTATTCT. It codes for CASDRGGSRFTDTQYS.

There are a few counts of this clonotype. CDR3 nucleotide sequence: TGTGCCAGCAGCATCGGACGCAATGAAAAACTGTTTTTT. It specifies CASSIGRNEKLFF. This chain links TRBV7-2 with TRBJ1-4; D unresolved. CDR1 is SGHTA, CDR2 FQGNSA, per germline. Trimming removed 5 bases at V and 5 bases at J, with 9 bases between. The length of the CDR3 is 13 residues.

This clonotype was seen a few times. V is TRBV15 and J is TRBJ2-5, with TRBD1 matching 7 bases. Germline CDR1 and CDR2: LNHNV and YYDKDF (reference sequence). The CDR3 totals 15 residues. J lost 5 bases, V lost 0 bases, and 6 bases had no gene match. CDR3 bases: TGTGCCACCAGCAGAGACCGGACAGGCTCTGAGACCCAGTACTTC. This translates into CATSRDRTGSETQYF.

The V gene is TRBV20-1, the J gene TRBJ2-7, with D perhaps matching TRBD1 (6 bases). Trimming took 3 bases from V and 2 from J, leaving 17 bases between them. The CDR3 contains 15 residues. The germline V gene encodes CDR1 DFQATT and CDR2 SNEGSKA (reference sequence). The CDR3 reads CSASISQGSPYEQYF. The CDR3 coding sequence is TGCAGTGCTAGTATCTCCCAGGGGTCTCCCTACGAGCAGTACTTC.

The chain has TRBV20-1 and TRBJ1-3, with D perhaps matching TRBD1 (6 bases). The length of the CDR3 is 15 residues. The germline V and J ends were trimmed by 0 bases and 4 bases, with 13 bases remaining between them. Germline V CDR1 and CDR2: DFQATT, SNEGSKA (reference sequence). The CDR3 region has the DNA TGCAGTGCTAGAGATTGGGGGGCGCAGGGAAACACCATATATTTT. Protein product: CSARDWGAQGNTIYF.